Presented here are 22 T cell receptor beta chains from one specimen sequenced in a study of T-cell reconstitution after alpha-beta-depleted transplantation in children. Construction of the TCRbeta library involved unique molecular identifiers. TCRdb passed the PCR reads through MiXCR, listing each CDR3 protein once. The sample holds about 500,000 distinct CDR3 sequences, 32% seen once. Sequenced material: PBMCs from the stem cell graft donor, taken from the stem cell graft. These receptors originate from a human donor who donated a stem cell graft to a child with aplastic anemia.

This clonotype was recorded a few times. This chain links TRBV5-1 with TRBJ2-1, with D maybe TRBD2 (6 bases). CDR1 and CDR2 (germline): SGHRS, YFSETQ. The germline V and J ends were trimmed by 1 base and 5 bases, with 13 bases remaining between them. This CDR3 is built from 15 residues. CDR3 in DNA: TGCGCCAGCAGCTTGACTTGGACTAACAACAATGAGCAGTTCTTC. It yields the protein CASSLTWTNNNEQFF.

V gene TRBV12-3 or TRBV12-4 combines with J gene TRBJ2-5; 11 nucleotides agree with TRBD1. V trimming: 3 bases; J trimming: 4 bases; junction bases outside the gene matches: 1. There are 14 residues in the CDR3. CDR3 protein: CASSFGQGAETQYF. The CDR3 DNA sequence: TGTGCCAGCAGTTTTGGACAGGGGGCAGAGACCCAGTACTTC.

This clonotype was recorded a few times. V and J are TRBV12-3 or TRBV12-4 and TRBJ1-1; tentative D call: TRBD1 (5 bases). The V end lost 8 bases, the J end lost 1 base, and 17 bases lay between the germline ends. The length of the CDR3 is 15 residues. The CDR3 DNA reads TGTGCCAGCGAGCCCTATGGGGCTACGAACACTGAAGCTTTCTTT. This codes for CASEPYGATNTEAFF.

This chain connects TRBV7-9 to TRBJ2-1; 11 bases are a match to TRBD2. The CDR3 contains 17 residues. Per the germline V gene, CDR1 is SEHNR and CDR2 is FQNEAQ (reference sequence). V lost 6 bases and J lost 7; bases outside the gene matches: 14. The CDR3 sequence is CASSDRDVTSGRNEQFF. CDR3 coding DNA: TGTGCCAGCAGTGACAGGGACGTTACTAGCGGGAGAAATGAGCAGTTCTTC.

This clonotype was detected only a few times. The chain carries TRBV27 and TRBJ2-1; D perhaps matches TRBD1 (5 bases). V lost 6 bases and J 5 bases, leaving 14 bases between the germline ends. CDR1 and CDR2 (germline): MNHEY, SMNVEV (reference sequence). CDR3 length: 14 amino acids. This CDR3 reads CASSLSGPHNEQFF. Here the CDR3 DNA reads TGTGCCAGCAGCCTATCAGGGCCCCACAATGAGCAGTTCTTC.

This clonotype was picked up a small number of times. The chain recombines TRBV18 with TRBJ2-2; D unclear. This CDR3 is 13 amino acids long. Germline values: CDR1 KGHSH, CDR2 LQKENI. Trimming removed 6 bases from V and 0 bases from J, with 5 bases in between. CDR3 sequence: CASSRTNTGELFF. Here the CDR3 DNA reads TGTGCCAGCTCGCGCACGAACACCGGGGAGCTGTTTTTT.

This clonotype was counted a few times. The chain carries TRBV19 and TRBJ2-2; D could derive from TRBD1 or TRBD2 (5 bases each). The germline V and J ends were trimmed by 6 bases and 5 bases, with 13 bases remaining between them. The CDR3 has 14 amino acids. CDR1 LNHDA and CDR2 SQIVND come from the germline V gene (reference sequence). This CDR3 is CASRSGLPTGELFF. The CDR3 bases are TGTGCCAGTAGATCGGGGCTACCAACCGGGGAGCTGTTTTTT.

The chain combines TRBV7-2 with TRBJ2-7, with 7 bases aligning to TRBD2. After removal of 0 bases from V and 0 bases from J, the junction contained 17 bases not matched to a gene. CDR3 length equals 20 residues. The germline CDR1 and CDR2 sequences are SGHTA and FQGNSA. CDR3 DNA: TGTGCCAGCAGCTTAGCGGGGCGCAGGGTATTCGGCGGGAGCTCCTACGAGCAGTACTTC. Encoded protein: CASSLAGRRVFGGSSYEQYF.

This clonotype has a count of ten or more. V gene TRBV27 combines with J gene TRBJ1-2, with D possibly matching TRBD1 (6 bases). V was shortened by 6 bases and J by 5 bases, with 25 bases between the two germline ends. The CDR3 loop spans 17 amino acids. CDR1 is MNHEY and CDR2 is SMNVEV in the germline V gene (reference sequence). CDR3 residues: CASRSTGIATNLYGYTF. CDR3 nucleotide sequence: TGTGCCAGCAGATCTACAGGGATTGCAACGAACCTGTATGGCTACACCTTC.

This chain joins TRBV3-1 and TRBJ1-4; 7 bases line up with TRBD1. The CDR3 extends over 14 amino acids. V was clipped by 6 bases and J by 8 bases; unmatched bases: 9. CDR1 and CDR2 (germline): LGHDT, YNNKEL (reference sequence). The CDR3 is CASSGTALKEKLFF. CDR3 in DNA: TGTGCCAGCAGTGGGACAGCCCTCAAAGAAAAACTGTTTTTT.

The chain recombines TRBV7-9 with TRBJ1-5; D gene unclear. Between the trimmed V and J ends, which lost 0 bases and 6 bases, there was a span of 9 bases. The V gene's germline CDR1 is SEHNR and CDR2 FQNEAQ (reference sequence). The CDR3 extends over 14 amino acids. CDR3 residues: CASSLAQSGQPQHF. Written as DNA, the CDR3 is TGTGCCAGCAGCTTAGCGCAGAGCGGTCAGCCCCAGCATTTT. Full variable domain (rest looked up from reference TRBV7-9 and TRBJ1-5): DTGVSQNPRHKITKRGQNVTFRCDPISEHNRLYWYRQTLGQGPEFLTYFQNEAQLEKSRLLSDRFSAERPKGSFSTLEIQRTEQGDSAMYLCASSLAQSGQPQHFGDGTRLSIL.

This rearrangement joins TRBV27 to TRBJ2-3; 10 nucleotides align to TRBD1. CDR1 is MNHEY and CDR2 is SMNVEV in the germline V gene (reference sequence). The CDR3 length is 16 residues. V lost 6 bases, J lost 1 base, and 7 bases stayed unmatched. The CDR3 DNA sequence: TGTGCCAGCAGGACCCCCGGGACAGGGGGCACAGATACGCAGTATTTT. This codes for CASRTPGTGGTDTQYF.

This chain connects TRBV3-1 to TRBJ2-1, with a possible D match to TRBD2 (5 bases). The CDR3 runs to 17 residues. The germline V gene has CDR1 LGHDT and CDR2 YNNKEL (reference sequence). V was trimmed by 1 base and J by 3 bases, leaving 16 bases between them. CDR3 sequence reads: CASSQGLRAEDYNEQFF. The CDR3 DNA reads as TGTGCCAGCAGCCAAGGTTTGAGGGCGGAGGACTACAATGAGCAGTTCTTC.

The rearrangement uses TRBV13 and TRBJ1-5; D not resolved. The CDR3 contains 13 residues. Trimming pared 2 bases from V and 5 bases from J, leaving 7 bases between. Germline V gene data show CDR1 as PRHDT and CDR2 as FYEKMQ (reference sequence). CDR3 sequence: CASSLLGYQPQHF. DNA for the CDR3: TGTGCCAGCAGCTTACTGGGCTATCAGCCCCAGCATTTT.

This clonotype was seen more than once but under ten times. V usage is TRBV11-2 and J usage is TRBJ2-7; tentatively, D is TRBD1 (5 bases). This CDR3 has 13 residues. V lost 2 bases and J 2 bases, leaving 7 bases between the germline ends. Germline values: CDR1 SGHAT, CDR2 FQNNGV. CDR3 amino acids: CASSLRQPYEQYV. CDR3 DNA: TGTGCCAGCAGCTTACGACAGCCCTACGAGCAGTACGTC.

This chain connects TRBV12-3 or TRBV12-4 to TRBJ1-5, with 11 bases that match TRBD1. V shed 7 bases and J 5 bases; nucleotides not matched to a gene: 4. The CDR3 is made up of 14 amino acids. CDR3 sequence: CASTGTGGDQPQHF. CDR3 DNA: TGTGCCAGCACCGGGACAGGGGGGGATCAGCCCCAGCATTTT.

In this sample, this clonotype turned up a few times. This rearrangement joins TRBV24-1 to TRBJ1-1; maybe TRBD1 (6 bases). V lost 4 bases to trimming and J lost 3 bases, with 8 bases between them. The germline CDR1 and CDR2 sequences are KGHDR and SFDVKD. There are 13 residues in the CDR3. The CDR3 reads CATSEAGDTEAFF. CDR3 sequence (DNA): TGTGCCACCAGTGAAGCAGGGGACACTGAAGCTTTCTTT.

The CDR3 DNA follows: TGTGCCAGCAGTTTGGTGGGAGACAGGGGAGAGACCCAGTACTTC. It is translated as CASSLVGDRGETQYF. The chain links TRBV12-3 or TRBV12-4 to TRBJ2-5, with 8 bases identical to TRBD1. The V gene end was trimmed by 3 bases and the J gene end by 4 bases; junction bases not matched to a gene: 7. CDR3 length: 15 amino acids.

The rearrangement joins TRBV7-2 to TRBJ1-1; the D gene is possibly TRBD1 (5 bases). Germline CDR1 SGHTA, CDR2 FQGNSA. The V end was cut by 5 bases, the J end by 0 bases, with 10 bases between. This CDR3 has 14 residues. As DNA, the CDR3 is TGTGCCAGCAGCCCACAGGTTATGAACACTGAAGCTTTCTTT. Amino acids: CASSPQVMNTEAFF.

The chain has TRBV15 and TRBJ2-3; TRBD1 or TRBD2 may be the D gene (5 bases each). The CDR3 runs to 16 residues. Germline CDR1 reads LNHNV; CDR2 reads YYDKDF (reference sequence). Trimming shortened V by 3 bases and J by 5 bases, and 18 bases separated the two germline ends. This CDR3 reads CATSSPLGVGLDTQYF. CDR3 in DNA: TGTGCCACCAGCAGCCCACTGGGGGTGGGTCTAGATACGCAGTATTTT. Using reference TRBV15 and TRBJ2-3 for the parts outside the CDR3, the full variable domain is DAMVIQNPRYQVTQFGKPVTLSCSQTLNHNVMYWYQQKSSQAPKLLFHYYDKDFNNEADTPDNFQSRRPNTSFCFLDIRSPGLGDTAMYLCATSSPLGVGLDTQYFGPGTRLTVL.

This clonotype was observed many times. The chain has TRBV7-6 and TRBJ1-1; D is undetermined. This CDR3 contains 13 residues. Looked up from germline, CDR1 is SGHVS and CDR2 is FNYEAQ. V dropped 1 base and J dropped 5 bases, with 8 bases sitting between them. Here the CDR3 reads CASSLGPRTEAFF. In DNA, the CDR3 is TGTGCCAGCAGCTTAGGGCCAAGGACTGAAGCTTTCTTT.

This rearrangement joins TRBV6-1 to TRBJ2-3; TRBD2 aligns across 7 bases. J gave up 3 bases and V 5 bases, and 5 bases lay outside the gene matches. Germline V gene lookup returns CDR1 MNHNS and CDR2 SASEGT. CDR3 size: 14 residues. The CDR3 is CASSLMGGTDTQYF. CDR3 sequence (DNA): TGTGCCAGCAGTCTGATGGGGGGGACAGATACGCAGTATTTT.